This T cell receptor (beta chain) was recorded in a study of cytomegalovirus exposure and HLA in healthy donors. The PCR had 60 Vbeta and 13 Jbeta primers. The table came from immunoSEQ multiplex PCR; TCRdb's copy has only in-frame clones and leaves some out. The sample holds about 110,000 clones; 76% are singletons and the top ten take roughly 12%. V gave up 5 bases and J gave up 0 bases; unmatched junction bases: 7. The CDR3 runs to 16 residues. The germline V gene encodes CDR1 SEHNR and CDR2 FQNEAQ (reference sequence). The rearrangement joins TRBV7-9 to TRBJ2-5, with 9 nucleotides matching TRBD2. The clonotype was recovered from a man in his thirties or forties in good health and CMV-seropositive. The sequenced sample consisted of PBMCs. The chain's CDR3 is CASSPLAGSYQETQYF. CDR3 in DNA: TGTGCCAGCAGCCCTCTAGCGGGGTCGTACCAAGAGACCCAGTACTTC.